This TCR beta chain was found in a study of beta chain features in type 1 diabetes. Study background: Across all samples, about 100 million sorted cells were examined.

Looked up from germline, CDR1 is MGHDK and CDR2 is SYGVNS. The CDR3 loop spans 13 amino acids. The V segment lost 10 bases and the J segment 7 bases; nucleotides outside the gene matches: 13. Isolated RNA was reverse transcribed in full, so expressed TCRB transcripts were sequenced. The study sequenced naive, central memory and regulatory T cell samples to an average of approximately 4 million reads. The repertoire was sequenced with immunoSEQ multiplex PCR; TCRdb's copy has only in-frame clones and lacks some. The table lists some 270,000 clones, 7% to 9% of them singletons. This clone showed up many times. Its antigen is undetermined. Staining for CD45RO/CCR7/CD25/CD127/CD95/CD27 allowed sorting of CD4+ naive, central memory, regulatory and stem cell-like memory cells. Points from the study as a whole: TCRB CDR3s from Type 1 diabetes patients were moderately but significantly shorter in all four CD4+ subsets.

This sequence joins TRBV25-1 and TRBJ2-7, with TRBD1 identical over 7 bases. The sequence was collected from a young woman in good health. Sequencing input: central memory CD4+ T cells from blood. CDR3 nucleotides: TGTGCCACCCGACCAACAGGGGTTTGGGAGCAGTACTTC. Translated, it gives CATRPTGVWEQYF.